This T cell receptor (beta chain) was documented in a study of monozygotic twins with inflammatory bowel disease. Following a re-call of the 5' RACE reads, TCRdb has one entry per CDR3 protein and lacks DNA. Here the sample table reports approximately 200,000 distinct CDR3 sequences. To note about this clonotype: The antigen remains undetermined.

General study findings and limits: Patient repertoires may have gained variability from differing immunosuppressive treatments. Support for a single strong signal or clonotype associated with IBD was absent.

In germline, CDR1 is DFQATT, CDR2 SNEGSKA (reference sequence). This CDR3 has 14 amino acids. V gene TRBV20-1 combines with J gene TRBJ2-7; TCRdb reports TRBD1, a call that lacks DNA to check it against. Material: blood. The TCR was taken from a human donor with ulcerative colitis or Crohn's disease, or a healthy co-twin of an affected twin (not recorded which). The CDR3 spells CSASPPLSIWEQYF.